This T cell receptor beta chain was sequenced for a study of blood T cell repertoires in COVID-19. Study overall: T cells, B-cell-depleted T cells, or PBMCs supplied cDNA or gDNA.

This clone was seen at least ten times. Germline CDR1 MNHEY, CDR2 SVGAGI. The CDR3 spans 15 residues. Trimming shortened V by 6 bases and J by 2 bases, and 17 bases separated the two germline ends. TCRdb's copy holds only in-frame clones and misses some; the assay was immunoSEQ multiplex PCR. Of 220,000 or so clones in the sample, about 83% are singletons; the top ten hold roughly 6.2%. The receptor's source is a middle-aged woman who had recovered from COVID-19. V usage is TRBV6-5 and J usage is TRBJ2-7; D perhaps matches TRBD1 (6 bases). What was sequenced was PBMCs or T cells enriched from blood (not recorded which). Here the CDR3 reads CASSNKGDVAYEQYF. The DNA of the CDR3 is TGTGCCAGCAGCAACAAGGGGGACGTAGCCTACGAGCAGTACTTC.